The entry below describes one T cell receptor beta chain. No antigen is known for it. An end of the junction differs from the germline gene, which may be a read error. The second PCR ran roughly 7 to 11 cycles with a sample-barcoded 5' primer and J-beta primers. Each CDR3 protein is one row after TCRdb ran MiXCR on the 5' RACE reads. The sample yields about 970,000 distinct CDR3 sequences, 51% seen once. The data belong to a study of blood T cells in healthy people across ages. Germline lookup yields CDR1 MNHEY and CDR2 SVGAGI. The CDR3 extends over 14 amino acids. In each sample, at least 7 million PBMCs were isolated. Regarding the study as a whole: Diversity was higher, and naive CD4+ cells more numerous, in long-lived donors than in aged donors.

The chain has TRBV6-5 and TRBJ2-6; D not certain. This receptor was obtained from a woman aged 60 to 75 in good health. Sequencing used blood. CDR3 protein: CAGSPDSGANVLTF. The CDR3 DNA is TGTGCCGGCAGTCCCGACTCTGGGGCCAACGTCCTGACTTTC.